This T cell receptor (beta chain) was retrieved from a study of CD8+CD57+ T cells in acquired aplastic anemia. On the study more broadly: Roughly 3.2 ug was the average amount of DNA from sorted CD4+ and CD8+ cells. Study-wide results and limits: The study found no significant CD8+ Simpson's diversity difference between patients and controls. Patients and controls were found to share approximately 31 CD8+ CDR3 sequences.

CDR1 is MGHDK and CDR2 is SYGVNS in the germline V gene. The CDR3 covers 13 residues. The ends were cut back, 7 bases at V and 4 bases at J, with 13 bases in the middle. Patients chosen for sequencing had shown CD8+CD57+ cell expansion by flow cytometry. No patient had been given any therapy when blood was sampled. Concerning this clonotype itself: Its specificity is not known.

TCR beta VDJ and CDR3 were profiled, and genomic DNA was the template. MiXCR was run by TCRdb on the reads, yielding one entry per CDR3 protein. The table includes some 160,000 distinct CDR3 sequences, roughly 48% detected once. The sequenced material came from sorted CD4+, CD8+, or CD8+CD57+ T cells (not recorded which) from PBMCs. The clonotype originates from a human donor with aplastic anemia. The chain employs TRBV25-1 and TRBJ1-1; D is perhaps TRBD1 (5 bases). The CDR3 is CASNWAGSTEAFF. CDR3 DNA: TGTGCCAGCAACTGGGCAGGGAGCACTGAAGCTTTCTTT.